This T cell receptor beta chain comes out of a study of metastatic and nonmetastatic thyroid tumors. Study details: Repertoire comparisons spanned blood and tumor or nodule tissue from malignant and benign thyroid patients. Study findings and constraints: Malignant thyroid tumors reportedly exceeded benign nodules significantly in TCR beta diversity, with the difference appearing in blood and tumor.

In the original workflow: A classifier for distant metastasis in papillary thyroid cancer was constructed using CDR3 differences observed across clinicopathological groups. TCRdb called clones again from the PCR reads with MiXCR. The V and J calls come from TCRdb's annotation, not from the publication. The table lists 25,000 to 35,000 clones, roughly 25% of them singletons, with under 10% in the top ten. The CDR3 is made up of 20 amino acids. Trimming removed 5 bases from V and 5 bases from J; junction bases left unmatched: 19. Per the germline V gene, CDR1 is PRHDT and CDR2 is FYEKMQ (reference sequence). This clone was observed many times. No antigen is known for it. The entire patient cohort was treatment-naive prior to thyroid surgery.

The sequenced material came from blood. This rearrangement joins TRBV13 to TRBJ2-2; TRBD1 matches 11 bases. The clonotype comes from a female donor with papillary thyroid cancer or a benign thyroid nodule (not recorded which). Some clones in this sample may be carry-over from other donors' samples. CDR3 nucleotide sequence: TGTGCCAGCAGCCCCACCCGGGGTCGAATACGGGACAGGGGGACCGGGGAGCTGTTTTTT. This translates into CASSPTRGRIRDRGTGELFF.